The entry that follows covers one T cell receptor (beta chain) sequence. Its target is unknown. Without the conserved terminal phenylalanine or tryptophan, this CDR3 likely stems from a read error. The study drew its donors from healthy HIV-negative adults without recent acute infections or vaccinations. These data are taken from a study of shared clonotypes between healthy human individuals. At the level of the study: Three plates each covered CD4 naive and memory; CD8 naive two, CD8 memory one.

Overall study findings and caveats: Genetic and exposure-history diversity was limited by the few donors. The four-donor shared clonotypes exceeded non-shared clonotypes in generation probability, with non-shared ones scoring lower.

The trim removed 4 bases at V and 14 bases at J, leaving 10 bases unmatched. Per the germline V gene, CDR1 is MNHEY and CDR2 is SVGAGI. The CDR3 spans 14 residues. TCRdb keeps only in-frame clones here, not all; method: immunoSEQ multiplex PCR. Of about 1 million clones detected, about 74% appear once; the ten largest clones hold around 1.4%. This TCR was recovered from a man aged 18 to 30 in good health. The specimen sequenced was memory CD4+ T cells sorted from blood. The subset here: CD45RA-negative fraction. J is TRBJ1-6 and V is TRBV6-5, with 8 bases fitting TRBD1. The CDR3, as DNA: TGTGCCAGCAGTTTCACAGGGGGGACATCGGCCCTCCACCTT. This gives the protein CASSFTGGTSALHL.